The rows below give T cell receptor beta chains drawn from one sample of a study of T-cell reconstitution after alpha-beta-depleted transplantation in children. TCRdb re-analysed the PCR reads in MiXCR, keeping a single row per CDR3 protein. The data contain approximately 1,000,000 distinct CDR3 sequences, less than 30% of them singletons. The specimen comprised PBMCs, mostly from graft donor cells, sampled 360 days after TCRalphabeta/CD19-depleted stem cell transplant. Receptors originate from a boy under two years old who had a stem cell transplant for SCID, so the T cells may come from the graft donor. The CDR3 runs from the conserved cysteine through the conserved F or W.

V gene	J gene	CDR3 protein
TRBV7-9	TRBJ2-1	CASSSKRLANEQFF
TRBV20-1	TRBJ1-1	CSARMDRNTEAFF
TRBV7-2	TRBJ1-4	CASSLAGRSNEKLFF
TRBV12-3/TRBV12-4	TRBJ1-2	CASTRLQGSYTF
TRBV7-3	TRBJ2-6	CASGGDTGANVLTF
TRBV9	TRBJ2-7	CASSHGGLSYEQYF
TRBV7-2	TRBJ2-7	CASSPEPPGSYEQYF
TRBV25-1	TRBJ2-7	CASSEYVKGSYEQYF
TRBV12-3/TRBV12-4	TRBJ1-5	CASTPEGVGNQPQHF
TRBV20-1	TRBJ1-1	CSARDGSGAPEAFF
TRBV7-9	TRBJ1-2	CASSPRQGEDYGYTF
TRBV29-1	TRBJ2-2	CSVNGGMNTGELFF
TRBV2	TRBJ1-1	CASSHKGLNTEAFF
TRBV29-1	TRBJ2-4	CSEKRGGNIQYF
TRBV12-3/TRBV12-4	TRBJ2-5	CASTMGETQYF
TRBV2	TRBJ2-7	CASSEDFTYEQYF
TRBV29-1	TRBJ2-2	CSVAGGGVGTGELFF
TRBV20-1	TRBJ2-2	CSARGLTGGGNTGELFF
TRBV27	TRBJ2-5	CASSVGQGVGTQYF
TRBV20-1	TRBJ1-1	CSATGEVEAFF
TRBV28	TRBJ1-2	CASSFRWGQGRYGYTF
TRBV7-2	TRBJ2-1	CASSLQRGGPNEQFF
TRBV5-7	TRBJ2-2	CASSAGTGQKNTGELFF
TRBV20-1	TRBJ1-5	CSARGQGDNQPQHF
TRBV20-1	TRBJ2-1	CSARGSSGGAYNEQFF
TRBV7-9	TRBJ1-2	CASSFPGTVLLNYGYTF
TRBV5-1	TRBJ2-2	CASSTGQGALGGELFF
TRBV12-3/TRBV12-4	TRBJ2-3	CASSLGTGTQYF
TRBV20-1	TRBJ2-3	CSGPGLLSKFATSTDTQYF
TRBV15	TRBJ2-7	CATSRVGSYEQYF
TRBV5-1	TRBJ2-7	CASSLGAVNSYEQYF
TRBV20-1	TRBJ1-4	CSAPTGVREKLFF
TRBV18	TRBJ2-2	CASSPPFVNTGELFF
TRBV20-1	TRBJ1-1	CSARDSRNTEAFF
TRBV4-1	TRBJ1-4	CASSQYGAFGKLFF
TRBV20-1	TRBJ2-3	CSAGRTSVTDTQYF
TRBV10-2	TRBJ2-4	CASRSHRFAKNIQYF
TRBV2	TRBJ2-7	CASRAGARSYEQYF
TRBV6-1	TRBJ2-1	CASSETSGYNEQFF
TRBV6-2/TRBV6-3	TRBJ1-5	CASSYSLGHGSNSNQPQHF
TRBV28	TRBJ2-7	CASSSGLYEQYF
TRBV10-3	TRBJ2-7	CAISEGGRVSYEQYF
TRBV4-3	TRBJ1-1	CASSPHEHYGAFF
TRBV20-1	TRBJ2-1	CSASARDLAGGRFYNEQFF